This T cell receptor beta chain was sequenced during a study of T cell responses to AZD1222 COVID-19 vaccine. Broader study findings: CD4 TCRs linked to vaccination spanned spike, dominating at 160-218 and 743-854. Without day 14 samples, only post-peak T cell repertoires were studied. Nearly half of unique spike-specific TCRs reportedly avoided B.1.351 and B.1.1.7 mutated regions.

In the case of this clone: Its target is unknown.

Germline lookup yields CDR1 SGHKS and CDR2 YYEKEE (reference sequence). The CDR3 is 15 amino acids. Trimming removed 0 bases from V and 5 bases from J, with 14 bases in between. The method was immunoSEQ multiplex PCR; TCRdb's version includes in-frame clones alone and lacks a portion of them. The sample consists of over 120,000 clones, 75% to 90% of them appearing once. The TCR was taken from an adult in good health. This sample comprised peripheral blood, obtained on day 0 of AZD1222 vaccination. The V and J genes are TRBV5-5 and TRBJ1-2, with D maybe TRBD1 (5 bases). The CDR3 region is CASSLALGDSYGYTF. The CDR3 bases are TGTGCCAGCAGCTTGGCCTTGGGGGACTCTTATGGCTACACCTTC.